This entry concerns a single T cell receptor beta chain. What it binds is not known. A much larger clone differs by one base, so this may be a read error. In germline, CDR1 is SGHRS, CDR2 YFSETQ. V was pared by 2 bases and J by 0 bases, with 12 bases between. This CDR3 has 15 amino acids. The data derive from a study of tumor-infiltrating lymphocytes in primary liver carcinoma. Study-wide findings and caveats: For tumor-adjacent and tumor-blood pairs, overlap was less than that seen for tumor region pairs. Significantly greater top-250-clone fractions characterized tumors relative to blood (p = 0.039). Roughly 7-25% of top clones, and no more, occurred in all five tumor regions.

A primer in the constant region served to generate TCR beta cDNA from 500 ng of total RNA. What produced the TCR beta libraries was three nested multiplex PCR rounds using slightly modified ARM-PCR. For 10 cycles apiece, the opening two PCR rounds ran with TRBV1-TRBV30 forward primers and a C-beta reverse primer. TCRdb used MiXCR to reprocess the multiplex PCR reads, holding one entry per CDR3 protein. The data show approximately 53,000 distinct CDR3 sequences, around 77% seen once. Investigators took RNA and DNA out together from roughly 18-30 mg of unsorted bulk tissue. Patients were chronically HBV-infected and treatment-naive.

The rearrangement uses TRBV5-1 and TRBJ2-7; D is unclear. Source material: liver tumor tissue from sampling region 5. Subset specified: tumor region T5, tumor centre. The TCR comes from a middle-aged man with primary liver carcinoma and hepatitis B virus infection. The CDR3 is CASSLTETRSYEQYF. For the CDR3, the DNA is TGCGCCAGCAGCTTAACCGAGACACGCTCCTACGAGCAGTACTTC.